The 11 T cell receptor beta chains below come from one sample, sequenced in a study of identical twins. Each CDR3 protein gets one entry after TCRdb re-called the 5' RACE reads with MiXCR. This sample has about 690,000 distinct CDR3 sequences; roughly 20% occur once, and the top ten carry approximately 4.3%. This sample also belongs to another study, concerning T cells expressing NK-cell markers.

The sequenced sample consisted of PBMCs. The receptors were gathered from a woman aged 18-29 years in good health.

The J gene is TRBJ2-7, the V gene TRBV12-5, with a possible D match to TRBD2 (5 bases). V lost 2 bases, J lost 7 bases, and 12 bases lay in between. Germline CDR1 reads LGHNT; CDR2 reads FRNRAP. This CDR3 comprises 13 residues. The CDR3 DNA reads as TGTGCTAGTGGTTTGCTGATAACGGGGGAGCAGTACTTC. As protein: CASGLLITGEQYF. Looking up the rest from reference TRBV12-5 and TRBJ2-7 gives the full variable domain: DARVTQTPRHKVTEMGQEVTMRCQPILGHNTVFWYRQTMMQGLELLAYFRNRAPLDDSGMPKDRFSAEMPDATLATLKIQPSEPRDSAVYFCASGLLITGEQYFGPGTRLTVT.

This clonotype was observed a handful of times. The rearrangement joins TRBV12-3 or TRBV12-4 to TRBJ1-2; D might be TRBD1 (6 bases). CDR3 length: 14 amino acids. Deletions cut 6 bases from V and 4 bases from J, with 15 bases between. DNA of the CDR3: TGTGCCAGCAGGACCTCGGACAGCTTCTATGGCTACACCTTC. Protein: CASRTSDSFYGYTF.

The gene calls are TRBV20-1 and TRBJ1-4, with TRBD1 matching over 8 bases. Germline CDR1 and CDR2: DFQATT and SNEGSKA (reference sequence). Trimming cost V 2 bases and J 8 bases; bases outside gene matches: 10. CDR3 size: 15 residues. CDR3 in DNA: TGCAGTGCTAGACAGGGGGCTTTATCTTGGGAAAAACTGTTTTTT. Translation: CSARQGALSWEKLFF.

This clonotype was seen a handful of times. The gene calls are TRBV5-1 and TRBJ2-2; D call uncertain. CDR3 length: 15 amino acids. CDR1 SGHRS and CDR2 YFSETQ come from the germline V gene. The V end lost 1 base, the J end lost 1 base, and 8 bases lay between the germline ends. CDR3 bases: TGCGCCAGCAGCTTGATCCGACAGAACACCGGGGAGCTGTTTTTT. Its translation: CASSLIRQNTGELFF.

The V call is TRBV7-8, the J call TRBJ1-2; D is perhaps TRBD1 (5 bases). The CDR3 consists of 12 residues. Per germline, CDR1 SGHVS and CDR2 FQNEAQ. Trimming removed 11 bases from V and 4 bases from J, with 14 bases in between. In nucleotides, the CDR3 is TGTGCCGCATCGACAGCTTCCTATGGCTACACCTTC. Protein product: CAASTASYGYTF.

This clonotype was found a few times. V usage is TRBV20-1 and J usage is TRBJ1-1, with TRBD1 as a possible D gene (6 bases). V was trimmed by 3 bases and J by 8 bases, leaving 10 bases between them. Per the germline V gene, CDR1 is DFQATT and CDR2 is SNEGSKA (reference sequence). The CDR3 loop spans 11 amino acids. Here the CDR3 reads CSASGGAEAFF. The CDR3 coding sequence is TGCAGTGCTAGTGGGGGGGCAGAAGCTTTCTTT.

The chain uses TRBV12-3 or TRBV12-4 and TRBJ2-2, with 8 bases that match TRBD2. The CDR3 extends over 13 amino acids. The V and J ends lost 10 bases and 5 bases, in that order; junction bases with no gene match: 6. In DNA, the CDR3 is TGTGCCAATCATCGGGGGGGTACCGGGGAGCTGTTTTTT. Its protein product is CANHRGGTGELFF.

V usage is TRBV6-5 and J usage is TRBJ2-7; D might be TRBD1 (6 bases). Germline CDR1 reads MNHEY; CDR2 reads SVGAGI. This CDR3 has 19 amino acids. V lost 4 bases, J lost 2 bases, and 27 bases lay in between. The CDR3 region has the DNA TGTGCCAGCAGTTCCATTCTCCGTACCGGGACACACGGAGCCTACGAGCAGTACTTC. Translated: CASSSILRTGTHGAYEQYF.

This clonotype was seen only a few times. The rearrangement links TRBV4-3 to TRBJ1-1; TRBD1 is a possible D gene (6 bases). Germline CDR1 LGHNA, CDR2 YSLEER. V was shortened by 1 base and J by 0 bases, with 9 bases between the two germline ends. The CDR3 has 15 residues. CDR3 coding DNA: TGCGCCAGCAGCCAAGGGGGGCAGCTGAACACTGAAGCTTTCTTT. It translates to CASSQGGQLNTEAFF.

J is TRBJ2-6 and V is TRBV5-1; D tentatively fits TRBD1 or TRBD2 (6 bases each). CDR1 is SGHRS, CDR2 YFSETQ, per germline. Trimming left V 4 bases short and J 4 bases short, with 15 bases between. The CDR3 has 16 amino acids. The DNA of the CDR3 is TGCGCCAGCAGCCTGATCGGGGGCCCCGGGGCCAACGTCCTGACTTTC. This codes for CASSLIGGPGANVLTF. Supplemented by reference TRBV5-1 and TRBJ2-6, the full variable domain reads KAGVTQTPRYLIKTRGQQVTLSCSPISGHRSVSWYQQTPGQGLQFLFEYFSETQRNKGNFPGRFSGRQFSNSRSEMNVSTLELGDSALYLCASSLIGGPGANVLTFGAGSRLTVL.

This chain connects TRBV20-1 to TRBJ1-1, with no clear D. This CDR3 spans 11 amino acids. The germline V gene has CDR1 DFQATT and CDR2 SNEGSKA (reference sequence). Trimming cost V 5 bases and J 2 bases, with 6 bases left between them. CDR3 region: CSAQLNTEAFF. Here the CDR3 DNA reads TGCAGTGCTCAATTAAACACTGAAGCTTTCTTT.